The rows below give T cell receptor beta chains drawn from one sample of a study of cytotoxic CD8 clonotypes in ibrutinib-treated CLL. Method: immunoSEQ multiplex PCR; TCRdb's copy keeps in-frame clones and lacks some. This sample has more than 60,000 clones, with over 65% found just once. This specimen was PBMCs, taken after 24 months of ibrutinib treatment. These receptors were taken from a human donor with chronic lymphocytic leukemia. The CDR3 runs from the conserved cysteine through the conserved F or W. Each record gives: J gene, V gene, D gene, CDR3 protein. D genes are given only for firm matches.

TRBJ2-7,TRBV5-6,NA,CASSLVGLNYEQYF
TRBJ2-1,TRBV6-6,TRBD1,CASSNRDRADEQFF
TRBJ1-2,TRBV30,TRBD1,CAWTRDRGYYTF
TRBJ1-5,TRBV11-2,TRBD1,CASSSQGEGLQPQHF
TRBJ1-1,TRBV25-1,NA,CASSPQRNTEAFF
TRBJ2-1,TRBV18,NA,CASSPLAAEQFF
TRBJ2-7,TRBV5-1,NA,CASRFGTPGSYEQYF
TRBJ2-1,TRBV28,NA,CATARSYNEQFF
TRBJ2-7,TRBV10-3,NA,CATAQASYEQYF
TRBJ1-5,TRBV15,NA,CATSREGRAGTSNQPQHF
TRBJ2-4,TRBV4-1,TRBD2,CASSHPSGSISNIQYF
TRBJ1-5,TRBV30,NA,CAFAPRGQPQHF
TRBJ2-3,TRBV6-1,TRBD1,CASKRDRSTDTQYF
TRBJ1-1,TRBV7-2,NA,CASSLEGTTNTEAFF
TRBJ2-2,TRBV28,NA,CASSLTTTINTGELFF
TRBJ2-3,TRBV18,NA,CASSPWTMGQSSTDTQYF
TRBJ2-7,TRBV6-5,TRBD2,CAGGESYEQYF
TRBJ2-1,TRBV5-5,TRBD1,CASSPTGPSYNEQFF
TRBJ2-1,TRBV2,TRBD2,CASSEASGPYNEQFF
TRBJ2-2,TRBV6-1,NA,CASSYGGGLFF
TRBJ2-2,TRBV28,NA,CATPGSDSNTGELFF
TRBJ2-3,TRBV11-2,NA,CASSLAGVADTQYF
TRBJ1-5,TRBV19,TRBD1,CASSGTGGQPQHF
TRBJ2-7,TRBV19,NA,CASSSGTNYEQYF
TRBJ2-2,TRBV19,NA,CASSIVGWGVGFTGELFF
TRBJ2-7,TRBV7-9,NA,CASRELAGEQYF
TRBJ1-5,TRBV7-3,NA,CASSLVHDQPQHF
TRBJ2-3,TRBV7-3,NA,CASSLSRADTQYF
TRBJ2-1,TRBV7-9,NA,CASSPSGEQFF
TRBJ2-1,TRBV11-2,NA,CASRGLHNEQFF
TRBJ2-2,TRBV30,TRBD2,CACRLAGFANTGELFF
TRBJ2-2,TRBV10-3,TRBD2,CAISDGLAGGPTGELFF